Following are 28 T cell receptor beta chains from one sample sequenced in a study of graft-versus-host responses after intestinal transplantation. Their specific antigens are unknown. Method: immunoSEQ multiplex PCR; TCRdb's copy keeps in-frame clones and lacks some. The table lists 90,000 or so clones, around 80% of them singletons. The source was unstimulated CD4+ T cells sorted from spleen or lymph node cells, collected before intestinal transplant. These receptors came from a human donor who received an intestinal transplant.

The chain uses TRBV5-1 and TRBJ2-7, with TRBD1 as a possible D gene (6 bases). Per the germline V gene, CDR1 is SGHRS and CDR2 is YFSETQ. This CDR3 is built from 15 residues. V was pared by 4 bases and J by 1 base, with 15 bases between. CDR3 sequence reads: CASSILPGDSYEQYF. The DNA for the CDR3 is TGCGCCAGCAGCATACTCCCAGGGGATTCCTACGAGCAGTACTTC.

This rearrangement joins TRBV5-1 to TRBJ2-1, with 7 nucleotides matching TRBD2. Germline-derived CDR1 and CDR2 are SGHRS and YFSETQ. J was trimmed by 4 bases and V by 5 bases; bases with no gene match: 12. The CDR3 loop spans 16 amino acids. Here the CDR3 DNA reads TGCGCCAGCAGTATCCGGGACTACCCACCTTACAATGAGCAGTTCTTC. This translates into CASSIRDYPPYNEQFF. Combining the CDR3 with reference TRBV5-1 and TRBJ2-1 gives the whole variable domain KAGVTQTPRYLIKTRGQQVTLSCSPISGHRSVSWYQQTPGQGLQFLFEYFSETQRNKGNFPGRFSGRQFSNSRSEMNVSTLELGDSALYLCASSIRDYPPYNEQFFGPGTRLTVL.

This clone has more than one count but fewer than ten. The V gene is TRBV29-1, the J gene TRBJ2-3, with a tentative D call TRBD1 (6 bases). The ends were cut back, 5 bases at V and 3 bases at J, with 21 bases in the middle. Looked up from germline, CDR1 is SQVTM and CDR2 is ANQGSEA. The CDR3 totals 16 residues. The CDR3 DNA reads TGCAGCGTTAGAGGGGTCCAGGGGTTCGGAACAGATACGCAGTATTTT. Its protein is CSVRGVQGFGTDTQYF.

The chain links TRBV20-1 to TRBJ2-3; D is undetermined. Germline-derived CDR1 and CDR2 are DFQATT and SNEGSKA (reference sequence). This CDR3 comprises 11 residues. The CDR3 protein is CRAAAGDTQYF. The DNA for the CDR3 is TGCAGGGCAGCAGCCGGGGATACGCAGTATTTT.

The chain employs TRBV4-1 and TRBJ2-1; D possibly corresponds to TRBD1 (6 bases). The CDR3 is made up of 14 amino acids. Trimming cost V 1 base and J 10 bases, with 14 bases left between them. Germline V gene data show CDR1 as MGHRA and CDR2 as YSYEKL. The CDR3 DNA sequence: TGCGCCAGCAGCCAAGTGATCAGGGGACGCGAGCAGTTCTTC. Translating it yields CASSQVIRGREQFF.

The chain employs TRBV23-1 and TRBJ2-2, with TRBD2 as a possible D gene (6 bases). TRBV23-1 is labeled an ORF, and its function is uncertain. The V end was cut by 0 bases, the J end by 7 bases, with 9 bases between. The CDR3 totals 14 residues. The CDR3 spells CASSQSGGDGELFF. The CDR3 bases are TGCGCCAGCAGTCAATCCGGGGGTGACGGGGAGCTGTTTTTT.

The genes are TRBV30 and TRBJ1-3; D is possibly TRBD1 (5 bases). The CDR3 is 14 residues long. CDR1 GTSNPN and CDR2 SVGIG come from the germline V gene (reference sequence). Between the trimmed V and J ends, which lost 5 bases and 4 bases, there was a span of 15 bases. The CDR3 coding sequence is TGTGCCTGGCGAGCCCCGGGGGAAGGAAACACCATATATTTT. This translates into CAWRAPGEGNTIYF.

The chain uses TRBV7-8 and TRBJ1-2; 11 bases fit TRBD1. This CDR3 comprises 14 residues. J was trimmed by 4 bases and V by 3 bases; bases with no gene match: 1. The V gene's germline CDR1 is SGHVS and CDR2 FQNEAQ. The DNA of the CDR3 is TGTGCCAGCAGCTTTGGGACAGGGGGCTATGGCTACACCTTC. It is translated as CASSFGTGGYGYTF.

The rearrangement links TRBV4-2 to TRBJ2-5; 7 nucleotides match TRBD1. The J call may be wrong; the DNA end is better matched by TRBJ2-7. The CDR3 sequence is 13 residues long. The germline gives CDR1 LGHNA, CDR2 YNFKEQ. In DNA, the CDR3 is TGTGCCAGCAGCCAGGACAGGTTCTACGAGCAGTACTTC. Translating gives CASSQDRFYEQYF.

The chain uses TRBV7-2 and TRBJ1-1; 7 bases line up with TRBD1. The V segment lost 6 bases and the J segment 2 bases; nucleotides outside the gene matches: 9. CDR3 length: 15 residues. CDR1 SGHTA and CDR2 FQGNSA come from the germline V gene. This chain's CDR3 is CASRLRGQTNTEAFF. CDR3 bases: TGTGCCAGCAGGTTAAGGGGGCAGACAAACACTGAAGCTTTCTTT.

The chain links TRBV6-1 to TRBJ1-2; D gene unclear. Germline V gene data show CDR1 as MNHNS and CDR2 as SASEGT. This CDR3 is 14 amino acids long. V gave up 7 bases and J gave up 3 bases, with 15 bases separating them. The CDR3 spells CASTFSTSYYGYTF. In nucleotides, the CDR3 is TGTGCCAGCACCTTTAGTACCTCTTACTATGGCTACACCTTC.

CDR3 nucleotides: TGCGCCAGCAGCCGTGGTCTGAGCTCCTATAATTCACCCCTCCACTTT. Its protein is CASSRGLSSYNSPLHF. The chain employs TRBV23-1 and TRBJ1-6; no firm D call. TRBV23-1 is sorted into the ORF group, with uncertain function. The length of the CDR3 is 16 residues. V was pared by 6 bases and J by 0 bases, with 12 bases between.

The CDR3 DNA follows: TGTGCCAGCACCGTTAATGAAAAACTGTTTTTT. Amino acids: CASTVNEKLFF. J is TRBJ1-4 and V is TRBV27; D ambiguous. CDR1 is MNHEY and CDR2 is SMNVEV in the germline V gene (reference sequence). Deletions cut 7 bases from V and 4 bases from J, with 4 bases between. The CDR3 length is 11 residues.

This clone was counted between two and nine times. V is TRBV5-1 and J is TRBJ1-2, with TRBD1 as a possible D gene (6 bases). The CDR3 runs 13 residues. The V gene lost 9 bases and the J gene lost 4 bases, with 16 bases spanning the gap. CDR1 and CDR2 (germline): SGHRS, YFSETQ. CDR3 DNA: TGCGCCACGGACTCAGGGGACGGCTATGGCTACACCTTC. Residues: CATDSGDGYGYTF.

J is TRBJ2-3 and V is TRBV5-8; 11 nucleotides match TRBD2. In germline, CDR1 is SGHTS, CDR2 YDEGEE. The CDR3 spans 15 residues. Trimming took 2 bases from V and 6 from J; bases not matched to a gene: 5. The CDR3 loop reads CASSLGLAGPDTQYF. CDR3 nucleotide sequence: TGTGCCAGCAGCTTAGGACTAGCGGGTCCCGATACGCAGTATTTT.

J is TRBJ2-3 and V is TRBV5-1; D is undetermined. V lost 0 bases and J lost 1, with 9 bases in between. The CDR3 is 15 amino acids. Germline CDR1 is SGHRS and CDR2 is YFSETQ. CDR3 sequence reads: CASSLAASGTDTQYF. DNA for the CDR3: TGCGCCAGCAGCTTGGCAGCAAGCGGCACAGATACGCAGTATTTT.

The chain has TRBV7-9 and TRBJ2-7; 14 positions match TRBD2. Unmatched junction bases numbered 4, after V lost 3 bases and J lost 9 bases. The CDR3 has 14 amino acids. Germline V lookup: CDR1 SEHNR, CDR2 FQNEAQ (reference sequence). The CDR3 loop is CASSFGLAGGAQYF. The CDR3 coding sequence is TGTGCCAGCAGCTTCGGACTAGCGGGAGGTGCGCAGTACTTC.

This chain links TRBV15 with TRBJ2-5; 7 nucleotides agree with TRBD1. CDR3 length: 16 amino acids. Germline V gives CDR1 LNHNV, CDR2 YYDKDF (reference sequence). Unmatched junction bases numbered 9, after V lost 4 bases and J lost 1 base. DNA for the CDR3: TGTGCCACCAGCAACACTCTGACAGGGACCCAAGAGACCCAGTACTTC. The encoded protein is CATSNTLTGTQETQYF. The variable domain in full, with the rest retrieved from reference TRBV15 and TRBJ2-5, is DAMVIQNPRYQVTQFGKPVTLSCSQTLNHNVMYWYQQKSSQAPKLLFHYYDKDFNNEADTPDNFQSRRPNTSFCFLDIRSPGLGDTAMYLCATSNTLTGTQETQYFGPGTRLLVL.

There are a few counts of this clone. V is TRBV18 and J is TRBJ2-1; 8 nucleotides agree with TRBD2. With 4 bases clipped from V and 4 bases from J, the junction kept 9 bases outside the gene matches. CDR3 length: 16 residues. Per germline, CDR1 KGHSH and CDR2 LQKENI. The CDR3 region has the DNA TGTGCCAGCTCACTAACTCCGGGGGGGGCATACAATGAGCAGTTCTTC. Translation: CASSLTPGGAYNEQFF. The full variable domain, its missing parts supplied by reference TRBV18 and TRBJ2-1, is NAGVMQNPRHLVRRRGQEARLRCSPMKGHSHVYWYRQLPEEGLKFMVYLQKENIIDESGMPKERFSAEFPKEGPSILRIQQVVRGDSAAYFCASSLTPGGAYNEQFFGPGTRLTVL.

This sequence joins TRBV5-1 and TRBJ2-3; D possibly corresponds to TRBD1 (6 bases). Germline values: CDR1 SGHRS, CDR2 YFSETQ. V lost 4 bases and J 0 bases, leaving 15 bases between the germline ends. This CDR3 region has 16 residues. The CDR3 sequence: CASSTWTAFSTDTQYF. The CDR3 DNA follows: TGCGCCAGCAGCACCTGGACAGCCTTTAGCACAGATACGCAGTATTTT. Full variable domain (missing parts from reference TRBV5-1 and TRBJ2-3): KAGVTQTPRYLIKTRGQQVTLSCSPISGHRSVSWYQQTPGQGLQFLFEYFSETQRNKGNFPGRFSGRQFSNSRSEMNVSTLELGDSALYLCASSTWTAFSTDTQYFGPGTRLTVL.

This chain links TRBV11-2 with TRBJ1-6; D might be TRBD1 (6 bases). Germline V CDR1 and CDR2: SGHAT, FQNNGV. V lost 5 bases and J lost 7, with 12 bases in between. This CDR3 is built from 14 residues. CDR3 in DNA: TGTGCCAGCAGCCCACGGGACACGAATTCACCCCTCCACTTT. Protein: CASSPRDTNSPLHF. Full variable domain (rest looked up from reference TRBV11-2 and TRBJ1-6): EAGVAQSPRYKIIEKRQSVAFWCNPISGHATLYWYQQILGQGPKLLIQFQNNGVVDDSQLPKDRFSAERLKGVDSTLKIQPAKLEDSAVYLCASSPRDTNSPLHFGNGTRLTVT.

The rearrangement uses TRBV5-4 and TRBJ2-2; D ambiguous. The germline CDR1 and CDR2 sequences are SGHNT and YYREEE (reference sequence). The CDR3 has 13 amino acids. Trimming cost V 1 base and J 5 bases, with 6 bases left between them. Written as DNA, the CDR3 is TGTGCCAGCAGCTTGACTATTACCGGGGAGCTGTTTTTT. Protein: CASSLTITGELFF.

The V gene is TRBV5-1, the J gene TRBJ2-7, with 8 positions matching TRBD2. J was trimmed by 7 bases and V by 5 bases; bases with no gene match: 11. This CDR3 has 14 residues. Germline assignment: CDR1 SGHRS and CDR2 YFSETQ. The CDR3 DNA reads as TGCGCCAGCAGGGGGGCGGGAGGTGTGGATGAGCAGTACTTC. It codes for CASRGAGGVDEQYF.

V is TRBV7-2 and J is TRBJ2-5, with TRBD1 matching 11 bases. Germline V lookup: CDR1 SGHTA, CDR2 FQGNSA. The CDR3 contains 17 residues. Trimming took 1 base from V and 5 from J; bases not matched to a gene: 9. CDR3: CASSLGWTGGAGETQYF. In DNA form, the CDR3 reads TGTGCCAGCAGCTTAGGGTGGACAGGGGGCGCGGGGGAGACCCAGTACTTC. Looking up the rest from reference TRBV7-2 and TRBJ2-5 gives the full variable domain: GAGVSQSPSNKVTEKGKDVELRCDPISGHTALYWYRQSLGQGLEFLIYFQGNSAPDKSGLPSDRFSAERTGGSVSTLTIQRTQQEDSAVYLCASSLGWTGGAGETQYFGPGTRLLVL.

The chain links TRBV5-1 to TRBJ1-1, with TRBD1 as a possible D gene (5 bases). The ends were cut back, 4 bases at V and 4 bases at J, with 14 bases in the middle. The CDR3 runs 14 residues. Germline loops: CDR1 SGHRS, CDR2 YFSETQ. CDR3 in DNA: TGCGCCAGCAGCCAGACAGCGGGGGGCACTGAAGCTTTCTTT. It yields the protein CASSQTAGGTEAFF.

The rearrangement links TRBV5-1 to TRBJ2-1; 7 nucleotides match TRBD1. The germline V gene has CDR1 SGHRS and CDR2 YFSETQ. V shed 2 bases and J 6 bases; nucleotides not matched to a gene: 11. The length of the CDR3 is 16 residues. Here the CDR3 reads CASSFSGTEISNEQFF. CDR3 coding DNA: TGCGCCAGCAGCTTCTCCGGGACAGAAATTTCCAATGAGCAGTTCTTC.

This rearrangement joins TRBV11-1 to TRBJ2-7; TRBD2 aligns across 7 bases. The length of the CDR3 is 13 residues. The germline CDR1 and CDR2 sequences are SGHAT and FQDESV (reference sequence). V lost 5 bases, J lost 6 bases, and 7 bases stayed unmatched. The DNA of the CDR3 is TGTGCCAGCAGCCGCCTGGGCGGGAGCGAGCAGTACTTC. This translates into CASSRLGGSEQYF.

The V call is TRBV29-1, the J call TRBJ2-1, with 13 bases that match TRBD2. CDR1 is SQVTM and CDR2 is ANQGSEA in the germline V gene. The CDR3 is 15 amino acids. With V trimmed by 6 bases and J by 1 base, 3 bases remained unmatched. The CDR3 DNA reads TGCAGCGTGAGGGGACTAGCGGGATCCTACAATGAGCAGTTCTTC. This codes for CSVRGLAGSYNEQFF.